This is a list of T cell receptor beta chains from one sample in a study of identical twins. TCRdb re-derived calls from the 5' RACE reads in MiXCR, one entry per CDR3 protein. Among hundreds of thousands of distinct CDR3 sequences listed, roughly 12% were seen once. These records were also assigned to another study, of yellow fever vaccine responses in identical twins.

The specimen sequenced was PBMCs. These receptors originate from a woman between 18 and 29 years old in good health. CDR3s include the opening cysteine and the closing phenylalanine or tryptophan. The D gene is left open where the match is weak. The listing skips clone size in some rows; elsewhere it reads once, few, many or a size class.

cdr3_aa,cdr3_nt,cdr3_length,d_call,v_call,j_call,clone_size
CSVEGRNSYEQYF,TGCAGCGTTGAAGGAAGGAACTCCTACGAGCAGTACTTC,13,NA,TRBV29-1,TRBJ2-7,few
CASSAVGSTDTQYF,TGTGCCAGCAGCGCTGTCGGGAGTACAGATACGCAGTATTTT,14,NA,TRBV9,TRBJ2-3,NA
CSARTSGGLDTQYF,TGCAGTGCTAGGACTAGCGGGGGTTTAGATACGCAGTATTTT,14,TRBD2,TRBV20-1,TRBJ2-3,NA
CASSERDQSSYEQYF,TGTGCCAGCAGCGAGCGGGACCAAAGCTCCTACGAGCAGTACTTC,15,TRBD2,TRBV11-1,TRBJ2-7,NA
CASSVLAGDTDTQYF,TGCGCCAGCAGCGTACTAGCGGGGGACACAGATACGCAGTATTTT,15,TRBD2,TRBV5-1,TRBJ2-3,NA
CSVESQYNEQFF,TGCAGCGTTGAAAGCCAGTACAATGAGCAGTTCTTC,12,NA,TRBV29-1,TRBJ2-1,many
CASSQEFREKDTQYF,TGTGCCAGCAGCCAAGAGTTCAGGGAGAAGGATACGCAGTATTTT,15,NA,TRBV3-1,TRBJ2-3,NA
CATSENTGGGKNEQYF,TGTGCCACCAGTGAGAATACAGGGGGCGGAAAGAACGAGCAGTACTTC,16,TRBD1,TRBV24-1,TRBJ2-7,few
CASSPLSGTGTQYF,TGTGCCAGCAGTCCACTAAGCGGGACGGGGACCCAGTACTTC,14,TRBD2,TRBV7-9,TRBJ2-5,NA
CATSRDPGGETQYF,TGTGCCACCAGCAGAGATCCAGGGGGAGAGACCCAGTACTTC,14,TRBD1,TRBV15,TRBJ2-5,NA
CASSLAGTAPYTGELFF,TGTGCCAGCAGCTTGGCGGGTACAGCCCCTTACACCGGGGAGCTGTTTTTT,17,NA,TRBV7-2,TRBJ2-2,NA
CATSDLAGYEQYF,TGTGCCACCAGTGATTTGGCCGGTTACGAGCAGTACTTC,13,NA,TRBV24-1,TRBJ2-7,NA
CASSQPPGSGANEQFF,TGTGCCAGCAGCCAACCGCCAGGGTCAGGGGCCAATGAGCAGTTCTTC,16,NA,TRBV11-3,TRBJ2-1,few
CASTGQTGGPYEQYF,TGTGCCAGCACCGGCCAGACAGGGGGTCCCTACGAGCAGTACTTC,15,TRBD1,TRBV5-8,TRBJ2-7,few
CASSLVYSNEQFF,TGTGCCAGCAGTTTAGTCTATTCAAATGAGCAGTTCTTC,13,NA,TRBV12-3/TRBV12-4,TRBJ2-1,few
CATSDSDSEQYF,TGTGCCACCAGTGACTCGGACAGCGAGCAGTACTTC,12,NA,TRBV24-1,TRBJ2-7,NA
CASSQDGPAWGSSYEQYF,TGTGCCAGCAGCCAAGACGGTCCAGCTTGGGGAAGCTCCTACGAGCAGTACTTC,18,NA,TRBV3-1,TRBJ2-7,NA
CASSLFGKASYEQYF,TGTGCCAGCAGTTTATTTGGCAAAGCATCCTACGAGCAGTACTTC,15,NA,TRBV27,TRBJ2-7,NA
CSARDPPSGGATDTQYF,TGCAGTGCTAGAGATCCCCCCAGCGGGGGGGCCACAGATACGCAGTATTTT,17,TRBD2,TRBV20-1,TRBJ2-3,few
CAISGDGTNEQFF,TGTGCCATCAGTGGGGACGGAACCAATGAGCAGTTCTTC,13,NA,TRBV10-3,TRBJ2-1,NA
CASQTESTDTQYF,TGTGCCAGCCAAACGGAGAGCACAGATACGCAGTATTTT,13,NA,TRBV2,TRBJ2-3,NA